This T cell receptor (beta chain) was recovered during a study of blood T cell repertoires in COVID-19. As for the study in general: The study drew acute and convalescent COVID-19 samples from the United States, Italy and Spain. T cells, B-cell-depleted T cells, or PBMCs provided the cDNA or gDNA that served as material.

Original processing methods: Amplifying reference gene primers gave estimates of nucleated cell counts. TCRdb's copy holds only in-frame clones and misses some; the assay was immunoSEQ multiplex PCR. That table supplies the V and J calls and clone size; D and trimming were determined from the DNA. The sample lists fewer than 85,000 clones, approximately 85% occurring once. Trimming cost V 5 bases and J 7 bases, with 23 bases left between them. The CDR3 loop spans 16 amino acids. The V gene's germline CDR1 is LGHDT and CDR2 YNNKEL (reference sequence). The TCR was taken from a man older than 75 with acute or convalescent COVID-19. This chain uses TRBV3-1 (or the pseudogene TRBV3-2) with TRBJ2-5; possibly TRBD2 for D (5 bases). Sequencing was carried out using peripheral blood. The CDR3 is CASSLARRRSMRTQYF. CDR3 nucleotide sequence: TGTGCCAGCAGCTTAGCGCGCAGGAGGAGTATGAGGACCCAGTACTTC.